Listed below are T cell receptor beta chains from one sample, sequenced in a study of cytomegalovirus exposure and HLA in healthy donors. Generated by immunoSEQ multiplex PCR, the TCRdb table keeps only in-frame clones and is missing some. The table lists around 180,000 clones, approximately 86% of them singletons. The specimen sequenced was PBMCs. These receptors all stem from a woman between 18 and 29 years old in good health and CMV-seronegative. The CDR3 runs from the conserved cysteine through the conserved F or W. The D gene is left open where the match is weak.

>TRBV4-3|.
CASSQDRENTEAFF
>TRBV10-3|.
CAISEPPTGQPQHF
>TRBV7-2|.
CASSRRQSPNYGYTF
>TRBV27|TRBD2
CASRFGSGRLNGELFF
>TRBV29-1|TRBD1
CSVGMWDRPTGELFF
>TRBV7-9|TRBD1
CASSLVGQGAGAEAFF
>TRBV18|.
CASSPRDTEAFF
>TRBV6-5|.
CASRTHRVLHEQYF
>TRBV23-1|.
CASRRTEPPEQFF
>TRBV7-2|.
CASSLSGTGELFF
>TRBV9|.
CASSADSPNSPLHF
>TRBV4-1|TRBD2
CASSQERSKGTSGASYNEQFF
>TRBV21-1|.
CASTRTSGYEQYF
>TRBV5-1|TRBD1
CASSETGKTDTQYF
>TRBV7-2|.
CASSLVGGGRGNEQYF
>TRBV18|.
CASSPNPEANEKLFF
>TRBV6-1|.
CASSEARRNSYNEQFF
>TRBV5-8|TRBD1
CASSRGTALGNQPQHF
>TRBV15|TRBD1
CATSRAQGTGDEKLFF
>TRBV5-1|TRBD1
CASSLGQDEAFF
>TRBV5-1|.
CASSLDGAQYF
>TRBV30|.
CAWSWAGYGNTIYF
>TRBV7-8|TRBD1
CASSSRTGSYEQYF
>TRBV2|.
CASSARGVQETQYF
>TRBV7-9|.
CALRREPNEKLFF
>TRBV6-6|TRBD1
CASSPLTGTNSPLHF
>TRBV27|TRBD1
CASSPGQGNYEQYF
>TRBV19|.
CASSTDPGTRGEQYF
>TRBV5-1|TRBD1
CASSLAGQSHETQYF
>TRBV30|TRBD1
CAWSVQGQETNYGYTF
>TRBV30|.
CAWSGLWHQETQYF
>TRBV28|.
CASSSRGVAGYGYTF
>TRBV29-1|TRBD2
CSEGTSGQETQYF
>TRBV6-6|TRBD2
CASRQRDGSYEQYF
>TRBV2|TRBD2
CASGRLAGNEQYF
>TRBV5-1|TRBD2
CASSFGGSSYEQYF
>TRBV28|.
CASSFAGTEAFF
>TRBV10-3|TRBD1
CAISLQGATEAFF
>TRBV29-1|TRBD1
CSAERTGDGYTF
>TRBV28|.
CASSYPDSHYYEQYF
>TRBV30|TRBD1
CAWRVRGQAGELFF
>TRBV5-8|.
CASSLQSPSGNTIYF
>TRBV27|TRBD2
CASSPGGYEQYF
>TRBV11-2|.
CASSFGSNYEQYF
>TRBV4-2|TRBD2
CASSPPSGGAFNEQYF
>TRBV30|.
CAWSVRWGEPQHF
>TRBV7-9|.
CASSSTWEQYF